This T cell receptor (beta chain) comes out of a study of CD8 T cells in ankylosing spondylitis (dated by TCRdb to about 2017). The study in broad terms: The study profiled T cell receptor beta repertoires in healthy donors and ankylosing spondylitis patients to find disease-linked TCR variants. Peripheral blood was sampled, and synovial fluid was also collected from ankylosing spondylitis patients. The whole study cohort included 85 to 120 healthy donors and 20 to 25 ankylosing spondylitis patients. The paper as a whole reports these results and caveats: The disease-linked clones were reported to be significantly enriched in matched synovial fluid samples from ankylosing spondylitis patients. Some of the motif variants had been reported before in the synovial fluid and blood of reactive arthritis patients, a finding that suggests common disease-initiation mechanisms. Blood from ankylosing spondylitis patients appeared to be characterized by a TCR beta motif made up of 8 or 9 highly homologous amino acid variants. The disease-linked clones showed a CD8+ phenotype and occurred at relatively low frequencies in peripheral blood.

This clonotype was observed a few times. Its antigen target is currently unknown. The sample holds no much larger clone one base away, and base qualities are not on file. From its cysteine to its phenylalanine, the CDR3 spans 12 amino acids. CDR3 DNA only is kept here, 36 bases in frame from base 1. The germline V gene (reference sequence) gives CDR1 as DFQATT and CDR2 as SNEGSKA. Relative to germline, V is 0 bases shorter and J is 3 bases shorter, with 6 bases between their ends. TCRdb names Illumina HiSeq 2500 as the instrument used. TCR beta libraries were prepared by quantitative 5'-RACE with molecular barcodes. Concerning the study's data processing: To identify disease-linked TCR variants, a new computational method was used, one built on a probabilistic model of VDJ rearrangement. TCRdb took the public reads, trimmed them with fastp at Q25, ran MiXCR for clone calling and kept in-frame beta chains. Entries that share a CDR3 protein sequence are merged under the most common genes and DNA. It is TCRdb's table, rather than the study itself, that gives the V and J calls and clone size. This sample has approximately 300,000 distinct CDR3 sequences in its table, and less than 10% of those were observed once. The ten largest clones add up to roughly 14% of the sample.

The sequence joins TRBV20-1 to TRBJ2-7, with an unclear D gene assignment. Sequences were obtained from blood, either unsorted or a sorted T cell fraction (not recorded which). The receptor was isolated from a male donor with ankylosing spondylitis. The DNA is TGCAGTGCTAGAGATGCGAGCTACGAGCAGTACTTC. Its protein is CSARDASYEQYF.